Listed here are 3 T cell receptor beta chains from one sample, sequenced in a study of blood T cell repertoires in COVID-19. The protocol was immunoSEQ multiplex PCR, while the TCRdb copy is restricted to in-frame clones and leaves out a portion. The sample carries around 330,000 clones, about 89% recorded once. Sequencing used PBMCs or T cells enriched from blood (not recorded which). The source is a woman in her thirties or forties who had recovered from COVID-19.

The V call is TRBV5-8, the J call TRBJ2-3, with 7 bases matching TRBD2. This CDR3 is built from 16 residues. Germline lookup yields CDR1 SGHTS and CDR2 YDEGEE. The trim removed 5 bases at V and 4 bases at J, leaving 13 bases unmatched. Here the CDR3 DNA reads TGTGCCAGCAGTATGGGGGGGGTTCTCTCAGCAGATACGCAGTATTTT. Its translation: CASSMGGVLSADTQYF.

The V gene is TRBV10-3, the J gene TRBJ1-2; D might be TRBD1 (5 bases). Trimming left V 4 bases short and J 5 bases short, with 23 bases between. This CDR3 contains 17 residues. Germline CDR1 reads ENHRY; CDR2 reads SYGVKD. CDR3 amino acids: CAISVTVGRQLQYGYTF. As DNA, the CDR3 is TGTGCCATCAGTGTTACGGTCGGACGACAGCTTCAGTATGGCTACACCTTC.

This clone has just one count. The chain links TRBV9 to TRBJ2-1; D remains unclear. CDR1 SGDLS and CDR2 YYNGEE come from the germline V gene. V shed 4 bases and J shed 0 bases, with 8 bases lying between them. CDR3 length equals 14 residues. CDR3 region: CASSPRSSYNEQFF. CDR3 DNA sequence: TGTGCCAGCAGCCCCAGAAGCTCCTACAATGAGCAGTTCTTC.